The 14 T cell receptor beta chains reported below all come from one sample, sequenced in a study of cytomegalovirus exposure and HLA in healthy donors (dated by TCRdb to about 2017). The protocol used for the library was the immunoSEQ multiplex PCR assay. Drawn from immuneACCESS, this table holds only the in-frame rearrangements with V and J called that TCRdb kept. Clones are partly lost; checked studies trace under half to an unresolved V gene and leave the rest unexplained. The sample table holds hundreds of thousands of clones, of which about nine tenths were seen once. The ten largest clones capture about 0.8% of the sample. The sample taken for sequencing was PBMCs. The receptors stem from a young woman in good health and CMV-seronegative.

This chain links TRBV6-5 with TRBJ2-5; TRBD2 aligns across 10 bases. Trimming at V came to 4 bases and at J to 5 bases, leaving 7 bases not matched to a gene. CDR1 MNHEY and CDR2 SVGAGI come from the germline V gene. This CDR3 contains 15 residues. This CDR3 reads CASSSLAGGFETQYF. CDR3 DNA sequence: TGTGCCAGCAGTTCGTTAGCGGGGGGATTTGAGACCCAGTACTTC.

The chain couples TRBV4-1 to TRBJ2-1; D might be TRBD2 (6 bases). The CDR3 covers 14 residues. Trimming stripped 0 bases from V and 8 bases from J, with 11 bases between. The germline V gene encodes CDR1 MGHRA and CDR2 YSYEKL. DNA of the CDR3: TGCGCCAGCAGCCAAGAAACGGGGGATGATGAGCAGTTCTTC. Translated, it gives CASSQETGDDEQFF.

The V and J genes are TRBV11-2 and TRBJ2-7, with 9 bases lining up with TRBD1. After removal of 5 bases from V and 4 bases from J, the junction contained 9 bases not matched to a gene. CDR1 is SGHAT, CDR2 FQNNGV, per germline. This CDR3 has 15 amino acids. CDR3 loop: CASSVRQGVMYEQYF. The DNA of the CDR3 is TGTGCCAGCAGCGTACGACAGGGGGTTATGTACGAGCAGTACTTC. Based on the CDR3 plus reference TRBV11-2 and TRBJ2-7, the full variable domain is EAGVAQSPRYKIIEKRQSVAFWCNPISGHATLYWYQQILGQGPKLLIQFQNNGVVDDSQLPKDRFSAERLKGVDSTLKIQPAKLEDSAVYLCASSVRQGVMYEQYFGPGTRLTVT.

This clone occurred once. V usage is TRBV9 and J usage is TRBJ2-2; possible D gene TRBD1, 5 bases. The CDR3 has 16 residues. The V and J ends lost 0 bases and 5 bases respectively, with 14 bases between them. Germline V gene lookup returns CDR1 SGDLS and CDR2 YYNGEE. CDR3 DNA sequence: TGTGCCAGCAGCGTAGATCAGGGTGGGCTGACCGGGGAGCTGTTTTTT. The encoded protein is CASSVDQGGLTGELFF. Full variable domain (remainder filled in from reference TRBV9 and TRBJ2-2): DSGVTQTPKHLITATGQRVTLRCSPRSGDLSVYWYQQSLDQGLQFLIQYYNGEERAKGNILERFSAQQFPDLHSELNLSSLELGDSALYFCASSVDQGGLTGELFFGEGSRLTVL.

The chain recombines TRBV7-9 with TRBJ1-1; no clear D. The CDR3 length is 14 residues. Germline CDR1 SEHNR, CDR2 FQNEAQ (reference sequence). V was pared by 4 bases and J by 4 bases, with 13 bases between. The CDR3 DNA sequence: TGTGCCAGCAGCTCCAGTCGGCGGGGCACTGAAGCTTTCTTT. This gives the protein CASSSSRRGTEAFF. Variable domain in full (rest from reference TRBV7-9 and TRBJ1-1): DTGVSQNPRHKITKRGQNVTFRCDPISEHNRLYWYRQTLGQGPEFLTYFQNEAQLEKSRLLSDRFSAERPKGSFSTLEIQRTEQGDSAMYLCASSSSRRGTEAFFGQGTRLTVV.

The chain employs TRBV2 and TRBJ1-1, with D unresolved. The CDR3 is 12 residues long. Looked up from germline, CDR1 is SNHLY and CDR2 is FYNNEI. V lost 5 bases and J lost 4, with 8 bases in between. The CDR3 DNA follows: TGTGCCAGCAGTTATGTGGCCACTGAAGCTTTCTTT. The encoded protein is CASSYVATEAFF.

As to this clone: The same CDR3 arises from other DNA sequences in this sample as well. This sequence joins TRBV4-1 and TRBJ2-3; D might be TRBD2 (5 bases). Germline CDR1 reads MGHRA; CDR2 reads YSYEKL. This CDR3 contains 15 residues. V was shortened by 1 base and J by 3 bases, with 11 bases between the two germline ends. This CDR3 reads CASSQVGGSTDTQYF. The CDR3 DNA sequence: TGCGCCAGCAGCCAAGTGGGCGGGTCGACAGATACGCAGTATTTT.

The CDR3 region has the DNA TGTGCCTGGAGTGGGCCCAGAGAGACCCAGTACTTC. This sequence encodes CAWSGPRETQYF. The chain carries TRBV30 and TRBJ2-5, with D hard to call. Looked up from germline, CDR1 is GTSNPN and CDR2 is SVGIG (reference sequence). The ends were cut back, 1 base at V and 4 bases at J, with 7 bases in the middle. This CDR3 region has 12 residues.

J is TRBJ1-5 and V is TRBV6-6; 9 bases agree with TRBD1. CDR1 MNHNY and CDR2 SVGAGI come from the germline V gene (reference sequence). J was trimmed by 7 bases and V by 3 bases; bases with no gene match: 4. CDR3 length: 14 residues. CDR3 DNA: TGTGCCAGCAGTTATCGCGGACAGGGGCAGCCCCAGCATTTT. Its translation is CASSYRGQGQPQHF.

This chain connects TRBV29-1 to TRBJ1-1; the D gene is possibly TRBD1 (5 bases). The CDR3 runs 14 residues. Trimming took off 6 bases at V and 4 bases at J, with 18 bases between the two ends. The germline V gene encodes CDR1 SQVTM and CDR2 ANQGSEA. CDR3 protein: CSVGLRGGSTEAFF. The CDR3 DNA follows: TGCAGCGTGGGATTACGGGGGGGGAGCACTGAAGCTTTCTTT.

CDR3 loop: CASNGGSSYNEQFF. The CDR3 nucleotides are TGCGCCAGCAATGGGGGGAGCTCCTACAATGAGCAGTTCTTC. The chain uses TRBV5-1 and TRBJ2-1, with a tentative D call TRBD2 (6 bases). The CDR3 loop spans 14 amino acids. Germline CDR1 is SGHRS and CDR2 is YFSETQ. V lost 6 bases and J lost 0, with 10 bases in between.

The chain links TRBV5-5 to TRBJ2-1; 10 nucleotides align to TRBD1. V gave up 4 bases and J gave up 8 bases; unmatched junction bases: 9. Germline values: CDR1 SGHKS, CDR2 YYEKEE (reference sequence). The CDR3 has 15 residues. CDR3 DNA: TGTGCCAGCAGCCACGGACAGGGGGGCCCCTATGAGCAGTTCTTC. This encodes CASSHGQGGPYEQFF.

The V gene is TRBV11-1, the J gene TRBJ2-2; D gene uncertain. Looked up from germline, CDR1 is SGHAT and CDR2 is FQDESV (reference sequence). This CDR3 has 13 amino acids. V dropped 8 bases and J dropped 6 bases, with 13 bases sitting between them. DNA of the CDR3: TGTGCCAGCTTAGGTCCGGGTCCCGGGGAGCTGTTTTTT. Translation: CASLGPGPGELFF.

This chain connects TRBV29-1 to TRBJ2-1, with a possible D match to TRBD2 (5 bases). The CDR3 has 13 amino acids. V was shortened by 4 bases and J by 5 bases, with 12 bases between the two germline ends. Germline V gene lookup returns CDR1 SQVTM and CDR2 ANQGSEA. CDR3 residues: CSVGGSDHNEQFF. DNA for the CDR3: TGCAGCGTTGGCGGTAGCGACCACAATGAGCAGTTCTTC.